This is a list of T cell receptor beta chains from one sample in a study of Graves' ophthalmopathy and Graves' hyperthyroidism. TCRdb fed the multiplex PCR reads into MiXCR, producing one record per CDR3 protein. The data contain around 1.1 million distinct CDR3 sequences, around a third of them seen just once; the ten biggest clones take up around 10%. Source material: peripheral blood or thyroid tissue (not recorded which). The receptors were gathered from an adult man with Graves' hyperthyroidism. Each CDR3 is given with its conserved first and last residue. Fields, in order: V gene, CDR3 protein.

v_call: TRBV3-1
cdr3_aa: CASSQVSTGSISGNTIYF

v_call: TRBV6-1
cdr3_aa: CASSERVQVLNFNYGYTF

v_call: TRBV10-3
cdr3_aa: CAISLRGNQETQYF

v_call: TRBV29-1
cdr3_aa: CSVADRDQPQHF

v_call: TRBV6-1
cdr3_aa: CASTRQTNTEAFF

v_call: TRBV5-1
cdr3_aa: CASRPGQAYEQYF

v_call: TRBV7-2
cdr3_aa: CASRQAESSYEQYF

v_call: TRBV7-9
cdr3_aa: CASSRNPGAGGITGELFF

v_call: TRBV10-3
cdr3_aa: CAISRQEETQYF

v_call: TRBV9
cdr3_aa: CASSQHGSSGTGELFF

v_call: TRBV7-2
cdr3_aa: CASSRQGDSYEQYF

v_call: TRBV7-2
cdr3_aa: CASSLDQGAEQYF

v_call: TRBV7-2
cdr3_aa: CASSTSGGSNQPLHF

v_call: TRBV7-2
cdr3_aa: CASSLGWDSFYNSPLHF

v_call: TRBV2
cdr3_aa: CASSELAGGPLETDTQYF

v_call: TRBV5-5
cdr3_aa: CASSSGETGHYGYTF

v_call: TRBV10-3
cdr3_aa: CAISESARAYTF

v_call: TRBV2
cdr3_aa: CASSDLSGNTIYF

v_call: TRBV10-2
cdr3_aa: CASSEPDGSYGYTF

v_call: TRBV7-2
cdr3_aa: CASSANLLAGNTGELFF

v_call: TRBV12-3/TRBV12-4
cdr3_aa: CASSFFGDRGSFF

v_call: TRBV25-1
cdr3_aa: CASSLRFPSSLQETQYF

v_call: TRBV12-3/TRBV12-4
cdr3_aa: CASSLWSLETQYF

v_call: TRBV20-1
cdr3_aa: CSALTGGRSNQPQHF

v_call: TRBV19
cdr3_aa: CASSILGDSPLHF

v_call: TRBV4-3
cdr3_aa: CASSQDFRQLSGNTIYF

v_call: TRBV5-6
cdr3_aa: CASSSGSGGHYEQYF

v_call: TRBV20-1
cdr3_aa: CSARALAGEVGETQYF

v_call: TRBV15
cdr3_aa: CATSRELVTQYF

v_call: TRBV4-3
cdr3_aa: CASSQRGLSFTGELFF

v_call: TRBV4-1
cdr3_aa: CASSQEPPDSTYEQYF

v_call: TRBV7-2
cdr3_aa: CASSLYPGQGSPYF

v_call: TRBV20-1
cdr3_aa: CSARDRPTAMSF

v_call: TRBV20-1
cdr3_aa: CSARTPGHSMDTEAFF

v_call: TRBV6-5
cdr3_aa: CASSWDVLNSPLHF

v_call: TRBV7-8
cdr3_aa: CASSQQGNGNQPQHF

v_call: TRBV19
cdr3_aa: CASSMGNNEKLFF

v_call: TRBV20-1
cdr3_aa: CSARKRGETGFNSPLHF

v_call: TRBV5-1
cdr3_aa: CASSLVGREEYEQYF

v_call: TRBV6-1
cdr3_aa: CASSAAGYGYTF

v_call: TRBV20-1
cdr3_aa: CSASFREETQYF

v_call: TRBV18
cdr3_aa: CASSPPGQGASPLHF

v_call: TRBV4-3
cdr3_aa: CASSQDVNIQPQHF

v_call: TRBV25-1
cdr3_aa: CASSEWRLNTEAFF

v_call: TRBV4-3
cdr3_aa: CASSQDYRAEPNTGELFF

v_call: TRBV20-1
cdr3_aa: CSARGGLYNEQFF

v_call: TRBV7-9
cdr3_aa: CASSLWTALEQYF

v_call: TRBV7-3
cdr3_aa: CASSLVHTADTQYF

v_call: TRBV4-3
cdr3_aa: CASSQAPWHSNEQYF

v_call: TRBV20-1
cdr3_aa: CSANGQGLSTGELFF

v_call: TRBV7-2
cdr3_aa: CASSQAGETFQTQYF

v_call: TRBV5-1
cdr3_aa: CASSKAVLVAGSYEQYF

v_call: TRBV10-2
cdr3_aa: CASGWAGAGYEQYF

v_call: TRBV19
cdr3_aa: CASSILRQGREKLFF